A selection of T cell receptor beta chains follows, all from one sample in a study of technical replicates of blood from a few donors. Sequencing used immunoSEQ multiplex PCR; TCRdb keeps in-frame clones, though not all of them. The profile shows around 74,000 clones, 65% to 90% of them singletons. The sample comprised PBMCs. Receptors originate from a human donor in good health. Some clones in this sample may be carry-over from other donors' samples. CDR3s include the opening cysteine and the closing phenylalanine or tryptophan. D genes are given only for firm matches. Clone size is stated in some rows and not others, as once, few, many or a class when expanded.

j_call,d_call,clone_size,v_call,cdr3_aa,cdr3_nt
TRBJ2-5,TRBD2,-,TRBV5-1,CASSSGSGGRETQYF,TGCGCCAGCAGCTCCGGTAGCGGGGGACGGGAGACCCAGTACTTC
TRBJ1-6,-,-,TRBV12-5,CASGLGGSPLHF,TGTGCTAGTGGCCTTGGAGGTTCACCCCTCCACTTT
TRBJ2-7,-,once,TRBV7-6,CASSPVGGRYYEQYF,TGTGCCAGCAGCCCAGTTGGTGGGAGGTACTACGAGCAGTACTTC
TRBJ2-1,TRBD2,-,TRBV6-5,CASSHGLAANEQFF,TGTGCCAGCAGCCACGGACTAGCGGCCAATGAGCAGTTCTTC
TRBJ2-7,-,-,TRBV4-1,CASSQDPRGLVYEQYF,TGCGCCAGCAGCCAAGATCCCCGCGGGCTAGTGTACGAGCAGTACTTC
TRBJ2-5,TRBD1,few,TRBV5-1,CASSRGDRGEYETQYF,TGCGCCAGCAGCCGGGGGGACAGGGGCGAATATGAGACCCAGTACTTC
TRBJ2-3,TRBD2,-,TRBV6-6,CASSTASGSSQYF,TGTGCCAGCAGTACGGCTAGCGGGAGTTCGCAGTATTTT
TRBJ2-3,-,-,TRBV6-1,CASSEDPGSTDTQYF,TGTGCCAGCAGTGAAGATCCGGGGAGCACAGATACGCAGTATTTT
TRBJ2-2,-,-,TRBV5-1,CASSLEALIPNTGELFF,TGCGCCAGCAGCTTGGAAGCACTCATTCCCAACACCGGGGAGCTGTTTTTT
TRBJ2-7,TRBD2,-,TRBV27,CASSRLAGGQYEQYF,TGTGCCAGCAGTCGACTAGCGGGAGGGCAGTACGAGCAGTACTTC
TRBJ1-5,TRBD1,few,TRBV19,CASSDAGGFGNQPQHF,TGTGCCAGTAGTGACGCAGGGGGGTTTGGCAATCAGCCCCAGCATTTT
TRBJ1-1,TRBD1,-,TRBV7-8,CASSLGYRGTNTEAFF,TGTGCCAGCAGCTTAGGGTACAGGGGTACGAACACTGAAGCTTTCTTT
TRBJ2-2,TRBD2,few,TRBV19,CASSPLGTSGISNTGELFF,TGTGCCAGTAGTCCCCTGGGGACTAGCGGGATTTCGAACACCGGGGAGCTGTTTTTT
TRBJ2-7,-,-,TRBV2,CASSAGQPEVDF,TGTGCCAGCAGCGCCGGACAACCCGAGGTAGACTTC
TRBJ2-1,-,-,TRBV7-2,CASSLAEGGVNEQFF,TGTGCCAGCAGCTTAGCGGAGGGGGGGGTAAATGAGCAGTTCTTC
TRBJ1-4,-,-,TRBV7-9,CASSSTEATNEKLFF,TGTGCCAGCAGCTCTACCGAGGCAACTAATGAAAAACTGTTTTTT
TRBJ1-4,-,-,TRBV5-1,CASRVGRGTANEKLFF,TGCGCCAGCAGGGTGGGCAGGGGAACGGCTAATGAAAAACTGTTTTTT
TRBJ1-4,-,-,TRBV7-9,CASSSYQRNEKLFF,TGTGCCAGCAGCTCCTATCAGCGTAATGAAAAACTGTTTTTT
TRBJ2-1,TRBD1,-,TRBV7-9,CASSPSTGPNNEQFF,TGTGCCAGCAGCCCCTCGACAGGGCCCAACAATGAGCAGTTCTTC
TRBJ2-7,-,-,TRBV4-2,CASSQFGGPYEQYF,TGTGCCAGCAGCCAATTCGGGGGGCCCTACGAGCAGTACTTC
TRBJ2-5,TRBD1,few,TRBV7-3,CASSTSGTGAETQYF,TGTGCCAGCAGCACCTCCGGGACAGGGGCGGAGACCCAGTACTTC
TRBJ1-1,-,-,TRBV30,CAWVTGSTEAFF,TGTGCCTGGGTAACAGGGAGCACTGAAGCTTTCTTT
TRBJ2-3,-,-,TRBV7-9,CASSPYTGADTQYF,TGTGCCAGCAGCCCGTACACTGGAGCAGATACGCAGTATTTT
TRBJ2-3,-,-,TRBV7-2,CASSLVGGPSTDTQYF,TGTGCCAGCAGCTTAGTGGGGGGGCCTAGCACAGATACGCAGTATTTT
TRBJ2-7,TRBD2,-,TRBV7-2,CASRPASGKYEQYF,TGTGCCAGCAGGCCGGCTAGCGGGAAATACGAGCAGTACTTC
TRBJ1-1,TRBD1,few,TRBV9,CASSMRTGTGTEAFF,TGTGCCAGCAGCATGAGGACAGGGACGGGGACTGAAGCTTTCTTT
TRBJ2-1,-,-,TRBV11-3,CASSLDSSYNEQFF,TGTGCCAGCAGCTTAGACTCGTCCTACAATGAGCAGTTCTTC
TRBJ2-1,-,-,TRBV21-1,CASSPDKDFGGEQFF,TGTGCCAGCAGCCCTGACAAAGATTTTGGTGGTGAGCAGTTCTTC
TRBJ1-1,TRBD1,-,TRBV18,CASSPSGQPNTEAFF,TGTGCCAGCTCACCTTCGGGACAGCCGAACACTGAAGCTTTCTTT
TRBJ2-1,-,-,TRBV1,CTPRDERQYNEQFF,TGCACCCCTAGAGACGAGAGGCAGTACAATGAGCAGTTCTTC
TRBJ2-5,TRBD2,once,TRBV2,CASSDGRGGQETQYF,TGTGCCAGCAGTGACGGTCGGGGGGGACAAGAGACCCAGTACTTC
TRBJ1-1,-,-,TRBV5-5,CASSYREGTEAFF,TGTGCCAGCAGCTACAGGGAGGGGACTGAAGCTTTCTTT
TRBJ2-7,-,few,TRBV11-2,CASSLVEGYEQYF,TGTGCCAGCAGCTTAGTCGAGGGATACGAGCAGTACTTC
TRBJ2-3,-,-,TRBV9,CASSANAGDPDTQYF,TGTGCCAGCAGTGCAAATGCAGGGGACCCAGATACGCAGTATTTT
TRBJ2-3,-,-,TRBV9,CASSGGVTDTQYF,TGTGCCAGCAGCGGGGGGGTTACAGATACGCAGTATTTT
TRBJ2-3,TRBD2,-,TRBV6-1,CASGRLAGSTDTQYF,TGTGCCAGCGGCAGACTAGCGGGGAGTACAGATACGCAGTATTTT
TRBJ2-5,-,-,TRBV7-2,CASSLGGGRGQETQYF,TGTGCCAGCAGCTTAGGGGGTGGTAGGGGGCAAGAGACCCAGTACTTC
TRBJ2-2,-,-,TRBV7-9,CASTSVGAGWTGELFF,TGTGCCAGCACTTCTGTCGGAGCGGGTTGGACCGGGGAGCTGTTTTTT
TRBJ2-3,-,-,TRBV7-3,CASSLIPVTDTQYF,TGTGCCAGCAGCTTAATTCCGGTCACAGATACGCAGTATTTT
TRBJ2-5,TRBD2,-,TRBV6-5,CASRQGTSGDQTQYF,TGTGCCAGCAGGCAGGGGACTAGCGGGGATCAGACCCAGTACTTC
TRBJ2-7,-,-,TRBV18,CASSPPRSEVEQYF,TGTGCCAGCTCACCACCGCGGTCCGAGGTCGAGCAGTACTTC
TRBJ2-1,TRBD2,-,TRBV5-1,CASTLSGASNEQFF,TGCGCCAGCACCCTGAGCGGGGCCAGTAATGAGCAGTTCTTC
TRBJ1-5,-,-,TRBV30,CAQGVVQPQHF,TGTGCACAAGGGGTTGTACAGCCCCAGCATTTT
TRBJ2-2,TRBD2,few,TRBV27,CASSFSGRANTGELFF,TGTGCCAGCAGTTTCAGCGGGAGGGCCAACACCGGGGAGCTGTTTTTT
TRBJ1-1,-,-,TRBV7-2,CASRPTGGVFEAFF,TGTGCCAGCAGACCGACCGGGGGGGTATTTGAAGCTTTCTTT
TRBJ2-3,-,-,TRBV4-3,CASSQDRFYYSTDTQYF,TGCGCCAGCAGCCAAGATCGATTTTACTATAGCACAGATACGCAGTATTTT
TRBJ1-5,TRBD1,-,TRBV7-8,CASSLKGRGIQLGNQPQHF,TGTGCCAGCAGCTTAAAGGGCAGGGGGATTCAGTTAGGGAATCAGCCCCAGCATTTT
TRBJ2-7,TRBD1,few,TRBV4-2,CASSLRDRVGEQYF,TGTGCCAGCAGCCTCCGGGACAGGGTTGGCGAGCAGTACTTC
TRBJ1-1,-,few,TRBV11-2,CASSLGRGGRRYTEAFF,TGTGCCAGCAGCTTAGGAAGGGGGGGCCGGAGGTACACTGAAGCTTTCTTT
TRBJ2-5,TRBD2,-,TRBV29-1,CSVEVTSLMGGETQYF,TGCAGCGTTGAGGTGACTAGCTTAATGGGGGGAGAGACCCAGTACTTC
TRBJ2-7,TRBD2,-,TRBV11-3,CASSPTSGGKEQYF,TGTGCCAGCAGCCCGACTAGCGGGGGGAAAGAGCAGTACTTC
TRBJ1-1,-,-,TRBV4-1,CASSQLDGGSRTEAFF,TGCGCCAGCAGCCAACTCGACGGGGGGAGTAGGACTGAAGCTTTCTTT
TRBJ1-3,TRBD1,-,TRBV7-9,CASSRDRNYGTSGNTIYF,TGTGCCAGCAGCCGGGACAGGAACTATGGTACCTCTGGAAACACCATATATTTT